What follows are 9 T cell receptor beta chains derived from one specimen sequenced in a study of T cell repertoires in cytomegalovirus infection. One entry per CDR3 protein, called by TCRdb with MiXCR from the reads. This sample has some 600,000 distinct CDR3 sequences; less than 25% occur once, and the top ten carry roughly 8%. The sample taken for sequencing was CD8+ T cells from PBMCs. Receptor source: a human donor in good health (CMV status not recorded). Some clones in this sample may be carry-over from other donors' samples.

In its sample, this clonotype was seen many times. The V and J genes are TRBV7-2 and TRBJ1-4; tentatively, D is TRBD1 (5 bases). V was cut by 5 bases and J by 4 bases, with 11 bases left in between. The germline CDR1 and CDR2 sequences are SGHTA and FQGNSA. This CDR3 is built from 14 residues. The CDR3 region is CASSPDRLNEKLFF. In nucleotides, the CDR3 is TGTGCCAGCAGCCCCGACAGACTTAATGAAAAACTGTTTTTT.

The chain has TRBV28 and TRBJ2-5; no clear D. This CDR3 is built from 14 residues. Germline V CDR1 and CDR2: MDHEN, SYDVKM. V shed 2 bases and J shed 2 bases, with 9 bases lying between them. The CDR3: CASSLKVFQETQYF. The CDR3 nucleotides are TGTGCCAGCAGTTTAAAGGTGTTTCAAGAGACCCAGTACTTC.

Many counts were recorded for this clonotype. This chain uses TRBV7-8 with TRBJ1-1; no definite D call. Between the trimmed V and J ends, which lost 4 bases and 3 bases, there was a span of 15 bases. The germline V gene has CDR1 SGHVS and CDR2 FQNEAQ. The CDR3 consists of 15 residues. CDR3 DNA: TGTGCCAGCAGCTCCAGGAGGTGGTTGGACACTGAAGCTTTCTTT. Amino acid sequence: CASSSRRWLDTEAFF.

V usage is TRBV9 and J usage is TRBJ1-6; 7 nucleotides align to TRBD1. CDR1 and CDR2 (germline): SGDLS, YYNGEE. The CDR3 covers 17 residues. Germline trimming cut 3 bases from V and 7 bases from J; bases unmatched to any gene: 13. The CDR3 spells CASSARWPGQPNSPLHF. DNA for the CDR3: TGTGCCAGCAGCGCCCGATGGCCGGGACAGCCAAATTCACCCCTCCACTTT.

The V call is TRBV9, the J call TRBJ2-1, with 9 bases matching TRBD2. Germline V CDR1 and CDR2: SGDLS, YYNGEE. V shed 0 bases and J 3 bases; nucleotides not matched to a gene: 7. CDR3 length: 17 residues. CDR3 region: CASSVEASGVYYNEQFF. The CDR3 DNA sequence: TGTGCCAGCAGCGTAGAGGCTAGCGGGGTCTACTACAATGAGCAGTTCTTC.

This clonotype was counted ten times or more. One junction end disagrees with the germline gene, perhaps due to a read error. J is TRBJ1-5 and V is TRBV6-2 or TRBV6-3; D remains ambiguous. The germline V gene encodes CDR1 MNHEY and CDR2 SVGEGT. This CDR3 is built from 11 residues. DNA of the CDR3: TGTGCCAGCAGTTTGGGCGGACCCCTGCATTTT. It is translated as CASSLGGPLHF.

This clonotype was detected many times. The chain uses TRBV7-2 and TRBJ2-7; 13 bases are shared with TRBD2. Germline-derived CDR1 and CDR2 are SGHTA and FQGNSA. V dropped 5 bases and J dropped 3; count of bases not matched to a gene: 10. The CDR3 runs to 17 residues. The CDR3: CASSQDPGLAGYYEQYF. As DNA, the CDR3 is TGTGCCAGCAGCCAGGACCCGGGACTAGCGGGGTACTACGAGCAGTACTTC.

On this clonotype: The junction does not match germline at one end; this may be a read error. V usage is TRBV14 and J usage is TRBJ1-2; D is perhaps TRBD1 (6 bases). Germline loops: CDR1 SGHDN, CDR2 FVKESK. The CDR3 runs 14 residues. CDR3 nucleotide sequence: TGTACCAGCAGCCAACCAGGGGACGACTATGGCTACACCTTC. Its protein product is CTSSQPGDDYGYTF.

V usage is TRBV2 and J usage is TRBJ1-2, with D possibly matching TRBD1 (5 bases). The CDR3 extends over 12 amino acids. The V gene lost 7 bases and the J gene lost 3 bases, with 9 bases spanning the gap. Germline assignment: CDR1 SNHLY and CDR2 FYNNEI. The CDR3 is CASKGAHYGYTF. For the CDR3, the DNA is TGTGCCAGCAAAGGGGCTCACTATGGCTACACCTTC.